The 14 T cell receptor beta chains given below trace back to one sample, sequenced in a study of blood T cell repertoires in COVID-19. The data were produced by immunoSEQ multiplex PCR, yet TCRdb's version contains in-frame clones alone and is incomplete. Counted here are 180,000 or so clones, roughly three quarters occurring once; the ten biggest clones make up 14%. Sequencing was done on a sample of PBMCs or T cells enriched from blood (not recorded which). These receptor sequences come from a man aged 55 to 70 who had been exposed to COVID-19.

This chain connects TRBV14 to TRBJ2-1; D is possibly TRBD2 (6 bases). V lost 2 bases to trimming and J lost 2 bases, with 10 bases between them. The CDR3 contains 15 residues. The germline CDR1 and CDR2 sequences are SGHDN and FVKESK. The CDR3 loop is CASSQLARAYNEQFF. CDR3 in DNA: TGTGCCAGCAGCCAACTAGCGCGAGCCTACAATGAGCAGTTCTTC. Together with reference TRBV14 and TRBJ2-1, the CDR3 gives the full variable domain: EAGVTQFPSHSVIEKGQTVTLRCDPISGHDNLYWYRRVMGKEIKFLLHFVKESKQDESGMPNNRFLAERTGGTYSTLKVQPAELEDSGVYFCASSQLARAYNEQFFGPGTRLTVL.

V usage is TRBV3-1 (or the pseudogene TRBV3-2) and J usage is TRBJ1-1; D unclear. V lost 4 bases, J lost 0 bases, and 9 bases lay in between. The CDR3 is 14 amino acids. Looked up from germline, CDR1 is LGHDT and CDR2 is YNNKEL (reference sequence). The CDR3 nucleotides read TGTGCCAGCAGCCGCCAACTGGTGAACACTGAAGCTTTCTTT. Its translation: CASSRQLVNTEAFF.

This rearrangement joins TRBV6-5 to TRBJ1-5; D not resolved. From germline, CDR1 is MNHEY and CDR2 SVGAGI. Trimming left V 6 bases short and J 4 bases short, with 10 bases between. This CDR3 comprises 13 residues. The CDR3 loop is CASRSPLNQPQHF. CDR3 DNA sequence: TGTGCCAGCAGGTCCCCCCTTAATCAGCCCCAGCATTTT.

The chain couples TRBV28 to TRBJ2-5; D is possibly TRBD1 (6 bases). V was trimmed by 1 base and J by 7 bases, leaving 7 bases between them. Germline V gene data show CDR1 as MDHEN and CDR2 as SYDVKM. This CDR3 has 12 amino acids. CDR3 amino acids: CASSLLGGTQYF. DNA for the CDR3: TGTGCCAGCAGTTTATTAGGGGGGACCCAGTACTTC.

The chain is built from TRBV7-8 and TRBJ2-6; TRBD2 agrees at 8 bases. J lost 2 bases, V lost 4 bases, and 7 bases had no gene match. Germline CDR1 reads SGHVS; CDR2 reads FQNEAQ. CDR3 length: 17 residues. The CDR3 region has the DNA TGTGCCAGCAGCTCCCTAAGCGGGAGTACTGGGGCCAACGTCCTGACTTTC. Protein sequence: CASSSLSGSTGANVLTF.

In nucleotides, the CDR3 is TGTGCCAGCAGCTTGACAGGGGTGACTGGCTACACCTTC. It translates to CASSLTGVTGYTF. J is TRBJ1-2 and V is TRBV11-3, with 8 bases matching TRBD1. The germline V gene has CDR1 SGHNT and CDR2 YENEEA. The trim removed 3 bases at V and 7 bases at J, leaving 4 bases unmatched. CDR3 length: 13 residues.

The chain joins TRBV6-1 to TRBJ2-1, with D possibly matching TRBD1 (5 bases). This CDR3 comprises 16 residues. Germline lookup yields CDR1 MNHNS and CDR2 SASEGT. V was trimmed by 2 bases and J by 0 bases, leaving 11 bases between them. The chain's CDR3 is CASSELGTGSYNEQFF. The CDR3 region has the DNA TGTGCCAGCAGTGAATTGGGCACAGGCTCCTACAATGAGCAGTTCTTC.

This sequence joins TRBV5-8 and TRBJ2-1; 11 positions agree with TRBD2. Germline loops: CDR1 SGHTS, CDR2 YDEGEE. The CDR3 sequence is 14 residues long. J lost 9 bases, V lost 2 bases, and 4 bases had no gene match. CDR3 nucleotides: TGTGCCAGCAGCTTACTAGCGGGAGTCGTTGAGCAGTTCTTC. Translation gives CASSLLAGVVEQFF.

The chain employs TRBV1 and TRBJ2-2; the D call in the table, TRBD2, was not verified against the DNA. TRBV1 is labeled a pseudogene. The CDR3 is made up of 16 amino acids. The CDR3 DNA follows: TGCACCAGCAGCCAAGGGGCGGGAGGATACACCGGGGAGCTGTTTTTT. It encodes CTSSQGAGGYTGELFF.

The chain couples TRBV9 to TRBJ2-3; 13 nucleotides match TRBD2. CDR3 length equals 17 residues. The V and J ends lost 4 bases and 5 bases, in that order; junction bases with no gene match: 10. CDR1 SGDLS and CDR2 YYNGEE come from the germline V gene. CDR3 sequence: CASSPTTRLAGGDTQYF. DNA of the CDR3: TGTGCCAGCAGCCCTACAACCCGACTAGCGGGAGGAGATACGCAGTATTTT.

Worth noting for this clone: The junction departs from germline at one end; a sequencing error may be responsible. The V gene is TRBV27, the J gene TRBJ2-7; 9 bases fit TRBD1. Germline assignment: CDR1 MNHEY and CDR2 SMNVEV (reference sequence). This CDR3 contains 15 residues. CDR3 nucleotide sequence: TGTGCCAGCAGTTTATACGGGGACAGGGTCTTCGAGGAGTACTTC. Amino acid sequence: CASSLYGDRVFEEYF.

This clone has a count of ten or more. The V gene is TRBV6-1, the J gene TRBJ2-2; D is possibly TRBD2 (7 bases). With 0 bases removed from V and 5 bases from J, the gap between germline ends came to 10 bases. This CDR3 contains 15 residues. Germline values: CDR1 MNHNS, CDR2 SASEGT. The CDR3 bases are TGTGCCAGCAGTGAAGCGCGGGGGCGAACCGGGGAGCTGTTTTTT. Protein sequence: CASSEARGRTGELFF.

The chain is built from TRBV30 and TRBJ2-7; tentatively, D is TRBD1 (5 bases). The CDR3 covers 12 residues. Germline values: CDR1 GTSNPN, CDR2 SVGIG (reference sequence). V dropped 0 bases and J dropped 5 bases, with 8 bases sitting between them. DNA of the CDR3: TGTGCCTGGAGTGTAGGGGCTAACGAGCAGTACTTC. Protein sequence: CAWSVGANEQYF.

V is TRBV7-9 and J is TRBJ1-2; D remains ambiguous. Between the trimmed V and J ends, which lost 2 bases and 5 bases, there was a span of 9 bases. CDR3 length: 13 residues. The germline CDR1 and CDR2 sequences are SEHNR and FQNEAQ (reference sequence). The CDR3 bases are TGTGCCAGCAGCTTATCGGTGAGATATGGCTACACCTTC. Its protein product is CASSLSVRYGYTF.